The 11 T cell receptor beta chains listed next were all sequenced from one sample in a study of neoadjuvant anti-PD-1 for oral cavity cancer. Profiled with immunoSEQ multiplex PCR; TCRdb holds only in-frame clones, not every one. The sample yields more than 10,000 clones, 57% seen once. This specimen consisted of tumor tissue, obtained before nivolumab (anti-PD-1) treatment. Receptors were obtained from a person aged 40 to 85 with oral cavity squamous cell carcinoma.

This clone was recorded only once. The chain couples TRBV5-1 to TRBJ2-1, with 7 bases identical to TRBD1. CDR1 and CDR2 (germline): SGHRS, YFSETQ. Trimming took 0 bases from V and 3 from J; bases not matched to a gene: 3. The CDR3 is 15 amino acids. CDR3 bases: TGCGCCAGCAGCTTGGGGGGACAGAACTACAATGAGCAGTTCTTC. Protein: CASSLGGQNYNEQFF.

The V call is TRBV5-5, the J call TRBJ2-3; 15 bases align to TRBD2. The ends lost 3 bases at V and 8 bases at J; junction bases unmatched: 4. Germline V gives CDR1 SGHKS, CDR2 YYEKEE (reference sequence). This CDR3 comprises 15 residues. CDR3 sequence reads: CASSWTSGRATTQYF. CDR3 DNA: TGTGCCAGCAGCTGGACTAGCGGGAGGGCAACTACGCAGTATTTT.

V gene TRBV2 combines with J gene TRBJ1-4; possibly TRBD1 for D (5 bases). Germline lookup yields CDR1 SNHLY and CDR2 FYNNEI. The V and J ends lost 4 bases and 6 bases respectively, with 12 bases between them. The CDR3 length is 14 residues. CDR3 region: CASSVGTVDEKLFF. The CDR3 nucleotides are TGTGCCAGCAGTGTGGGGACGGTAGATGAAAAACTGTTTTTT.

This sequence joins TRBV6-6 and TRBJ1-1; D is undetermined. The CDR3 spans 11 residues. The germline gives CDR1 MNHNY, CDR2 SVGAGI (reference sequence). The ends were cut back, 2 bases at V and 7 bases at J, with 5 bases in the middle. CDR3 sequence reads: CASSYVGEAFF. The CDR3 nucleotides read TGTGCCAGCAGTTACGTAGGTGAAGCTTTCTTT.

This clone was found a few times. Written as DNA, the CDR3 is TGTGCCAGCAGCCCCGGAGGGTTGAACACTGAAGCTTTCTTT. Translated: CASSPGGLNTEAFF. This chain uses TRBV7-2 with TRBJ1-1; D is uncertain. CDR1 SGHTA and CDR2 FQGNSA come from the germline V gene. The germline V and J ends were trimmed by 5 bases and 0 bases, with 10 bases remaining between them. The CDR3 totals 14 residues.

The chain has TRBV28 and TRBJ2-7, with TRBD2 matching over 7 bases. The CDR3 runs 14 residues. CDR1 is MDHEN, CDR2 SYDVKM, per germline. The V segment lost 6 bases and the J segment 1 base; nucleotides outside the gene matches: 6. CDR3 amino acids: CASSDRDYSYEQYF. The CDR3 region has the DNA TGTGCCAGCAGCGACCGGGACTATTCCTACGAGCAGTACTTC. Full variable domain (rest looked up from reference TRBV28 and TRBJ2-7): DVKVTQSSRYLVKRTGEKVFLECVQDMDHENMFWYRQDPGLGLRLIYFSYDVKMKEKGDIPEGYSVSREKKERFSLILESASTNQTSMYLCASSDRDYSYEQYFGPGTRLTVT.

The J gene is TRBJ1-5, the V gene TRBV6-1, with 8 bases that match TRBD1. With V trimmed by 3 bases and J by 0 bases, 10 bases remained unmatched. The germline V gene has CDR1 MNHNS and CDR2 SASEGT. The CDR3 is 18 amino acids. The CDR3 DNA is TGTGCCAGCAGTGATACCGGGACAGGCCACGGTAGCAATCAGCCCCAGCATTTT. Translated: CASSDTGTGHGSNQPQHF.

This clone was picked up one time. The genes are TRBV6-1 and TRBJ1-1; TRBD1 matches at 9 bases. The CDR3 spans 12 residues. Germline assignment: CDR1 MNHNS and CDR2 SASEGT. J gave up 12 bases and V 5 bases, and 7 bases lay outside the gene matches. The CDR3 reads CASSSDRGATFF. As DNA, the CDR3 is TGTGCCAGCAGTTCGGACAGGGGTGCAACTTTCTTT.

The CDR3 nucleotides are TGTGCCAGTAGTGGACAGACACTCTCTGGGGCCAACGTCCTGACTTTC. Translation gives CASSGQTLSGANVLTF. V usage is TRBV19 and J usage is TRBJ2-6, with TRBD1 as a possible D gene (6 bases). The germline V and J ends were trimmed by 5 bases and 0 bases, with 11 bases remaining between them. The CDR3 is made up of 16 amino acids. CDR1 LNHDA and CDR2 SQIVND come from the germline V gene (reference sequence). The full variable domain, its missing parts supplied by reference TRBV19 and TRBJ2-6, is DGGITQSPKYLFRKEGQNVTLSCEQNLNHDAMYWYRQDPGQGLRLIYYSQIVNDFQKGDIAEGYSVSREKKESFPLTVTSAQKNPTAFYLCASSGQTLSGANVLTFGAGSRLTVL.

CDR3: CASSPWEDDEQFF. CDR3 DNA: TGTGCCAGCAGTCCCTGGGAGGACGATGAGCAGTTCTTC. This rearrangement joins TRBV27 to TRBJ2-1; D may be TRBD2 (6 bases). The CDR3 extends over 13 amino acids. Trimming took 5 bases from V and 8 from J, leaving 13 bases between them. Germline CDR1 is MNHEY and CDR2 is SMNVEV (reference sequence).

The chain carries TRBV10-3 and TRBJ2-7; tentatively, D is TRBD1 (5 bases). Germline CDR1 is ENHRY and CDR2 is SYGVKD. The CDR3 consists of 14 residues. V lost 8 bases, J lost 3 bases, and 17 bases lay in between. CDR3 region: CAIAPQGVVYEQYF. As DNA, the CDR3 is TGTGCCATCGCCCCTCAAGGGGTAGTCTACGAGCAGTACTTC.